This is a list of T cell receptor beta chains from one sample in a study of blood T cell repertoires in COVID-19. Only in-frame clones appear in the TCRdb table, and some are missing; sequencing was by immunoSEQ multiplex PCR. The sample lists about 130,000 clones; 90% to 95% were seen once. The source material was peripheral blood. These receptors were obtained from a man aged 50-59 years with COVID-19, enrolled during active disease. The CDR3 runs from the conserved cysteine through the conserved F or W. A D gene is named only where the DNA matches it firmly. Rows give clone size only sometimes, using once, few, many, or a class for an expanded clone.

>TRBV6-5|.|TRBJ1-1|.
CASTSTEYTEAFF
TGTGCCAGCACAAGTACAGAGTACACTGAAGCTTTCTTT
>TRBV7-6|TRBD1|TRBJ2-2|.
CASSSQTGAGTGELFF
TGTGCCAGCAGCTCCCAGACAGGGGCGGGCACCGGGGAGCTGTTTTTT
>TRBV6-5|.|TRBJ2-1|.
CASTPPLGNEQFF
TGTGCCAGCACCCCACCGCTAGGCAATGAGCAGTTCTTC
>TRBV11-2|TRBD2|TRBJ2-3|.
CASSPRGSGRAGDTQYF
TGTGCCAGCAGCCCTAGGGGTAGCGGGAGGGCGGGGGATACGCAGTATTTT
>TRBV11-2|TRBD1|TRBJ2-4|.
CASSLGPGQGNIQYF
TGTGCCAGCAGCTTAGGCCCCGGACAGGGAAACATTCAGTACTTC
>TRBV19|TRBD2|TRBJ2-2|.
CASSPGTKGTGELFF
TGTGCCAGTAGTCCCGGGACTAAGGGCACCGGGGAGCTGTTTTTT
>TRBV7-2|.|TRBJ2-3|.
CASSFPGLRRGTDTQYF
TGTGCCAGCAGCTTCCCGGGACTCCGGAGGGGCACAGATACGCAGTATTTT
>TRBV18|.|TRBJ2-4|.
CASSPVFGLAKNIQYF
TGTGCCAGCTCACCAGTTTTCGGACTAGCCAAAAACATTCAGTACTTC
>TRBV18|.|TRBJ2-7|.
CASSPGAAFSYEQYF
TGTGCCAGCTCACCGGGGGCAGCTTTCTCCTACGAGCAGTACTTC
>TRBV20-1|.|TRBJ2-1|.
CSARGYNEQFF
TGCAGTGCAAGGGGCTACAATGAGCAGTTCTTC
>TRBV5-1|TRBD1|TRBJ2-1|.
CASSRQGSNEQFF
TGCGCCAGCAGCCGACAGGGGTCCAATGAGCAGTTCTTC
>TRBV25-1|.|TRBJ1-4|.
CASSGIQPTNEKLFF
TGTGCCAGCAGTGGCATACAGCCCACTAATGAAAAACTGTTTTTT
>TRBV6-5|TRBD2|TRBJ2-1|.
CASSFTGRSYNGQFF
TGTGCCAGCAGTTTCACCGGGAGGTCATACAATGGGCAGTTCTTC
>TRBV5-1|TRBD2|TRBJ2-1|.
CASSRPSGRRGINEQFF
TGCGCCAGCAGCCGCCCTAGCGGGAGACGGGGGATCAATGAGCAGTTCTTC
>TRBV29-1|.|TRBJ1-3|.
CAGRLSGNTIYF
TGCGCGGGGCGACTCTCTGGAAACACCATATATTTT
>TRBV27|.|TRBJ1-2|.
CASRPAGIAYGYTF
TGTGCCAGCAGACCTGCAGGGATAGCCTATGGCTACACCTTC
>TRBV5-1|TRBD2|TRBJ2-3|.
CASSSGLVDTQYF
TGCGCCAGCAGCTCGGGACTAGTGGATACGCAGTATTTT
>TRBV5-1|.|TRBJ2-5|.
CASKTEETQYF
TGCGCCAGCAAAACAGAAGAGACCCAGTACTTC
>TRBV27|.|TRBJ2-3|.
CASRKSTDTQYF
TGTGCCAGTAGAAAGAGCACAGATACGCAGTATTTT
>TRBV15|.|TRBJ2-6|once
CATSRAGGFGANVLTF
TGTGCCACCAGCAGGGCGGGCGGTTTTGGGGCCAACGTCCTGACTTTC
>TRBV7-2|.|TRBJ2-7|.
CASSFHGTYEQYF
TGTGCCAGCAGCTTTCACGGGACCTACGAGCAGTACTTC
>TRBV19|.|TRBJ2-3|.
CASSMAAEVRDTQYF
TGTGCCAGTAGTATGGCAGCGGAGGTTAGAGATACGCAGTATTTT
>TRBV7-9|.|TRBJ2-1|.
CASSSLNEQFF
TGTGCCAGCAGCTCGTTAAATGAGCAGTTCTTC
>TRBV24-1|.|TRBJ2-7|.
CATSDHTNYEQYF
TGTGCCACCAGTGACCACACCAACTACGAGCAGTACTTC
>TRBV10-3|TRBD1|TRBJ2-7|.
CAVSPQGQGVSEQYF
TGTGCCGTTTCGCCCCAGGGACAGGGGGTCTCCGAGCAGTACTTC
>TRBV13|.|TRBJ2-1|.
CASSLSGAWGNEQFF
TGTGCCAGCAGCTTATCTGGGGCTTGGGGCAATGAGCAGTTCTTC
>TRBV28|TRBD1|TRBJ1-5|.
CASSPRGIQPQHF
TGTGCCAGCAGCCCCAGGGGGATTCAGCCCCAGCATTTT
>TRBV9|TRBD2|TRBJ2-1|.
CASSVGRGGNNEQFF
TGTGCCAGCAGCGTCGGGCGGGGGGGCAACAATGAGCAGTTCTTC
>TRBV30|.|TRBJ1-2|.
CAWSVLRGANYGYTF
TGTGCCTGGAGTGTACTTCGCGGCGCTAACTATGGCTACACCTTC
>TRBV7-8|.|TRBJ2-1|.
CASSPDSGEQFF
TGTGCCAGCAGCCCGGACTCGGGTGAGCAGTTCTTC
>TRBV9|TRBD1|TRBJ2-1|.
CASSISPGTGENEQFF
TGTGCCAGCAGCATTAGTCCCGGGACAGGGGAAAATGAGCAGTTCTTC
>TRBV7-2|TRBD2|TRBJ2-1|.
CASSVVAGGHNEQFF
TGTGCCAGCAGCGTGGTAGCGGGAGGGCACAATGAGCAGTTCTTC
>TRBV7-2|TRBD2|TRBJ2-7|.
CASSLAGTSGEQYF
TGTGCCAGCAGCTTAGCGGGGACTAGCGGAGAGCAGTACTTC
>TRBV19|TRBD2|TRBJ2-5|.
CASSPSGSGGTQYF
TGTGCCAGTAGTCCCTCGGGTAGCGGGGGGACCCAGTACTTC
>TRBV11-2|.|TRBJ2-1|.
CASSLDTNNEQFF
TGTGCCAGCAGCTTAGATACAAACAATGAGCAGTTCTTC
>TRBV5-5|TRBD1|TRBJ2-5|.
CASSTPGQGIETQYF
TGTGCCAGCAGCACGCCGGGACAGGGGATAGAGACCCAGTACTTC
>TRBV28|.|TRBJ1-2|.
CASSFRSAGRIYGYTF
TGTGCCAGCAGTTTTAGGTCCGCGGGACGGATATATGGCTACACCTTC
>TRBV6-5|.|TRBJ1-5|.
CASTARQFFNQPQHF
TGTGCCAGCACCGCAAGACAGTTCTTCAATCAGCCCCAGCATTTT
>TRBV21-1|.|TRBJ2-1|.
CASSKRICGSAYNEQFF
TGTGCCAGCAGCAAAAGGATTTGCGGGAGTGCATACAATGAGCAGTTCTTC
>TRBV9|TRBD2|TRBJ2-7|.
CASSVASGLYEQYF
TGTGCCAGCAGCGTAGCTAGCGGCCTCTACGAGCAGTACTTC
>TRBV11-2|TRBD1|TRBJ1-1|.
CASSLVTGGRKSFF
TGTGCCAGCAGCTTAGTAACAGGGGGCCGGAAGAGTTTCTTT
>TRBV7-3|.|TRBJ1-1|.
CASSFGHDTEAFF
TGTGCCAGCAGCTTTGGACATGACACTGAAGCTTTCTTT
>TRBV6-5|TRBD2|TRBJ2-1|.
CASSLAGDHEQFF
TGTGCCAGCAGTCTAGCGGGAGACCATGAGCAGTTCTTC
>TRBV6-5|TRBD2|TRBJ2-2|.
CASSFKREWYTGELFF
TGTGCCAGCAGTTTTAAGCGGGAGTGGTACACCGGGGAGCTGTTTTTT
>TRBV30|TRBD2|TRBJ2-7|.
CASGLAASSYEQYF
TGTGCCTCCGGACTAGCGGCCAGCTCCTACGAGCAGTACTTC
>TRBV5-1|TRBD1|TRBJ1-2|.
CASSLTGGDNGYTF
TGCGCCAGCAGCTTGACAGGGGGGGATAATGGCTACACCTTC
>TRBV6-6|.|TRBJ2-2|.
CASSWDFLTGELFF
TGTGCCAGCAGTTGGGACTTCCTCACCGGGGAGCTGTTTTTT
>TRBV7-3|.|TRBJ2-3|once
CASSLPSLQGRDTQYF
TGTGCCAGCAGCTTACCATCCCTACAGGGTAGGGATACGCAGTATTTT
>TRBV12-3/TRBV12-4|TRBD2|TRBJ2-7|.
CASSRLAVYEQYF
TGTGCCAGCAGCAGACTAGCGGTCTACGAGCAGTACTTC